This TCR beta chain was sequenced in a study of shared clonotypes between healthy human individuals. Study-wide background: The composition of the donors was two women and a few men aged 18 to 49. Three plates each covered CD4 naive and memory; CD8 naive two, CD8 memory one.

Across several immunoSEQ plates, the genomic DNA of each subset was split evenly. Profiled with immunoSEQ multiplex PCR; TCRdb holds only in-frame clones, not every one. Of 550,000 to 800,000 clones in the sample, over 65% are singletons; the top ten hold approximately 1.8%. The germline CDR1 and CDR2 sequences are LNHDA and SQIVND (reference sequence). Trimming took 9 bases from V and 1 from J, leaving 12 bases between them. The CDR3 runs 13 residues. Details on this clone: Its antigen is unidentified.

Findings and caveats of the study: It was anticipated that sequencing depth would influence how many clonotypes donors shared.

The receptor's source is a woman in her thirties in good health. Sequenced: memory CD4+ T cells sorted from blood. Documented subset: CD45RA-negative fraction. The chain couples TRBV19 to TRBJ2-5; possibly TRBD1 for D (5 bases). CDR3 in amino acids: CASSRATQETQYF. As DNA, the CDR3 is TGTGCCAGCTCCAGGGCAACCCAAGAGACCCAGTACTTC.